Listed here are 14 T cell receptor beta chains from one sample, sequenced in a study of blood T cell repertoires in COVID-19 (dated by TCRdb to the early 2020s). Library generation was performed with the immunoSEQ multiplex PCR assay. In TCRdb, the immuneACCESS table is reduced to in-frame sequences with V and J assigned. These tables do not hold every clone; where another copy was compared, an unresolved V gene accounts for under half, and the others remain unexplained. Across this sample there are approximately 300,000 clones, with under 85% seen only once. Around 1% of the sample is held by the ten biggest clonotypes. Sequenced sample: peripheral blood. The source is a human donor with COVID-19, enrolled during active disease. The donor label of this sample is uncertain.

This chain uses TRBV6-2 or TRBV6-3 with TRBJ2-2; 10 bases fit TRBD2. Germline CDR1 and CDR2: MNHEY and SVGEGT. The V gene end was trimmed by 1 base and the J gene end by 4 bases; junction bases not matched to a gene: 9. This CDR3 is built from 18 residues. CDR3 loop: CASSYFALAGVSTGELFF. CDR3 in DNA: TGTGCCAGCAGTTACTTCGCGCTAGCGGGAGTTAGCACCGGGGAGCTGTTTTTT.

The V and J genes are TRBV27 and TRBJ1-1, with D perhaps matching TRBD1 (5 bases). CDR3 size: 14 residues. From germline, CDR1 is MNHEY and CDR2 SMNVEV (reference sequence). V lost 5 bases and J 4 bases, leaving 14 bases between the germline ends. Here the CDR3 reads CASSPQGSGTEAFF. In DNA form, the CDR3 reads TGTGCCAGCAGTCCGCAGGGTAGTGGCACTGAAGCTTTCTTT.

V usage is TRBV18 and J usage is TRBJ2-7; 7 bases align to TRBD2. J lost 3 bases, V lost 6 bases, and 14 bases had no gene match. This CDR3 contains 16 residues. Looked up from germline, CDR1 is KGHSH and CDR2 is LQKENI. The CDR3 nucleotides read TGTGCCAGCTCTCCCCCGCGGGAGTCATGGGTCTACGAGCAGTACTTC. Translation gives CASSPPRESWVYEQYF.

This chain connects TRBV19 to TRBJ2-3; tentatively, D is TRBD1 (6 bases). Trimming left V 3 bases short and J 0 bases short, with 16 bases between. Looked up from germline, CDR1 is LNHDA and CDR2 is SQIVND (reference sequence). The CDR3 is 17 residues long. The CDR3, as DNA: TGTGCCAGTAGTATCCTCCGGTGGACAGTGAGCACAGATACGCAGTATTTT. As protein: CASSILRWTVSTDTQYF.

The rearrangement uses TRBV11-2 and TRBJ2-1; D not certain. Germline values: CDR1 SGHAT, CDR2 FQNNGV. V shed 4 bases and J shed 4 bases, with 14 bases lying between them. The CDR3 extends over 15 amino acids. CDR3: CASSYGGGFYNEQFF. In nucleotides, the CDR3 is TGTGCCAGCAGCTACGGTGGCGGCTTTTACAATGAGCAGTTCTTC.

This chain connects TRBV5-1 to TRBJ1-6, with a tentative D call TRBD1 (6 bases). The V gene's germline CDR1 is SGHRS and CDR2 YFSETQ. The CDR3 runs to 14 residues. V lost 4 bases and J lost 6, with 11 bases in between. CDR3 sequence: CASSTRTANSPLHF. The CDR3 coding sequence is TGCGCCAGCAGCACCCGGACAGCTAATTCACCCCTCCACTTT.

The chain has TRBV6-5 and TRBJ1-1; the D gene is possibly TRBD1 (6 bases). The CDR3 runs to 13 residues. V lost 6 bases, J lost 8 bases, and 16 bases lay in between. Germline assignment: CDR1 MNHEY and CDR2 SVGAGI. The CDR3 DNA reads TGTGCCAGCAGAAGAAAGGGGGACCTGGAAGCTTTCTTT. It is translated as CASRRKGDLEAFF.

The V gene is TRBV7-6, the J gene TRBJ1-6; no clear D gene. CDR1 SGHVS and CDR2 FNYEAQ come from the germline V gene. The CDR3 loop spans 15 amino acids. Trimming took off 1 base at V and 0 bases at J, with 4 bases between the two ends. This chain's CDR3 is CASSLGSSYNSPLHF. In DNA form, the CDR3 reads TGTGCCAGCAGCTTAGGGAGCTCCTATAATTCACCCCTCCACTTT.

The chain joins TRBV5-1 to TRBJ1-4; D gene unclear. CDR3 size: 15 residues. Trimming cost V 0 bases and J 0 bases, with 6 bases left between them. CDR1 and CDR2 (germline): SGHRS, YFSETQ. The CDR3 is CASSLDSSTNEKLFF. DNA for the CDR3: TGCGCCAGCAGCTTGGACAGTTCAACTAATGAAAAACTGTTTTTT. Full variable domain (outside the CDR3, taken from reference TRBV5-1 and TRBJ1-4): KAGVTQTPRYLIKTRGQQVTLSCSPISGHRSVSWYQQTPGQGLQFLFEYFSETQRNKGNFPGRFSGRQFSNSRSEMNVSTLELGDSALYLCASSLDSSTNEKLFFGSGTQLSVL.

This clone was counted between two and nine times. The CDR3 protein is CASSYGQPYGYTF. DNA for the CDR3: TGTGCCAGCAGTTACGGACAGCCTTATGGCTACACCTTC. This sequence joins TRBV6-2 or TRBV6-3 and TRBJ1-2; maybe TRBD1 (6 bases). This CDR3 spans 13 amino acids. In germline, CDR1 is MNHEY, CDR2 SVGEGT. The V gene lost 2 bases and the J gene lost 5 bases, with 9 bases spanning the gap.

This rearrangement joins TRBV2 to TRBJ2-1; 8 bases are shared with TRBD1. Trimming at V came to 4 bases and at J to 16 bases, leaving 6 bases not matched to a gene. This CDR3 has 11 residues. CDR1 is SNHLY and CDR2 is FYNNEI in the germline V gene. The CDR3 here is CASSGGRGPFF. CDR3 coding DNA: TGTGCCAGCAGTGGGGGCAGGGGGCCCTTCTTC.

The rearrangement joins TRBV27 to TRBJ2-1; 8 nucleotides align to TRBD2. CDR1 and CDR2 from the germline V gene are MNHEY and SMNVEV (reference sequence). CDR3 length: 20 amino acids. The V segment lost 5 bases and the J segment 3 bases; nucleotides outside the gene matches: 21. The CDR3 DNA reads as TGTGCCAGCAGTCCCCTTGCGGGGGGACTACCCCAGATCGACTACAATGAGCAGTTCTTC. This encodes CASSPLAGGLPQIDYNEQFF.

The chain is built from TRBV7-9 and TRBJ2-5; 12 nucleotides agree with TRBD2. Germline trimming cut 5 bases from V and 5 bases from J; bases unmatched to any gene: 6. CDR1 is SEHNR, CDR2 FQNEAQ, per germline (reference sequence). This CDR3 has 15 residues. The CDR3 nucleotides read TGTGCCAGCAGCCGACTAGCGGGGGTCGGGGAGACCCAGTACTTC. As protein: CASSRLAGVGETQYF.

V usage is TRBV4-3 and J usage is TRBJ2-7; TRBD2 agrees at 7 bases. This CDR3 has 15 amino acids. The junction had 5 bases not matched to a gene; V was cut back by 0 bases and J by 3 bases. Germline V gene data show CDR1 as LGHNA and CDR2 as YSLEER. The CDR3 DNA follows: TGCGCCAGCAGCCAAGAAGGCGGGAGCAGCTACGAGCAGTACTTC. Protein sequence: CASSQEGGSSYEQYF.